One T cell receptor (beta chain) is described in this entry. The same CDR3 arises from other DNA sequences in this sample as well. These data belong to a study of shared clonotypes between healthy human individuals. Only CD45RO-negative cells positively selected for CCR7 counted as naive CD8 cells, so terminally differentiated effector memory CD45RA+ cells were excluded. Between the trimmed V and J ends, which lost 0 bases and 7 bases, there was a span of 5 bases. CDR1 is SGHNT, CDR2 YYREEE, per germline (reference sequence). This CDR3 region has 12 residues. This table comes from immunoSEQ multiplex PCR, and its TCRdb copy is limited to in-frame clones, with some not included. The sample lists roughly 600,000 clones, 95% to 98% occurring once.

The TCR comes from a young man in good health. The rearrangement uses TRBV5-4 and TRBJ2-1; D possibly uses TRBD1 or TRBD2 (5 bases each). The specimen sequenced was naive CD8+ T cells sorted from blood. The CDR3 DNA is TGTGCCAGCAGCTTGGGGGGGAATGAGCAGTTCTTC. As protein: CASSLGGNEQFF.